This entry lists 32 T cell receptor beta chains sequenced from one sample in a study of T cell responses to AZD1222 COVID-19 vaccine. Method: immunoSEQ multiplex PCR; TCRdb's copy keeps in-frame clones and lacks some. In the table there are some 110,000 clones, over 75% of which are singletons. This specimen consisted of peripheral blood, obtained on day 0 of MenACWY control vaccination. These receptors all stem from an adult in good health.

This clone was seen a handful of times. The chain combines TRBV4-3 with TRBJ2-1, with D perhaps TRBD2 (6 bases). Germline CDR1 is LGHNA and CDR2 is YSLEER. CDR3 size: 13 residues. The V end lost 4 bases, the J end lost 8 bases, and 12 bases lay between the germline ends. This CDR3 reads CASSPGRGYEQFF. The DNA of the CDR3 is TGCGCCAGCAGCCCCGGGAGAGGTTATGAGCAGTTCTTC.

The chain couples TRBV19 to TRBJ1-2, with D unclear. Germline V lookup: CDR1 LNHDA, CDR2 SQIVND (reference sequence). The CDR3 sequence is 12 residues long. Trimming shortened V by 11 bases and J by 6 bases, and 16 bases separated the two germline ends. The CDR3 coding sequence is TGTGCCGGCCAGACCGGAGGGAATGGCTACACCTTC. Encoded protein: CAGQTGGNGYTF.

The chain has TRBV19 and TRBJ1-5; D not certain. The germline V gene has CDR1 LNHDA and CDR2 SQIVND (reference sequence). V lost 1 base and J lost 4, with 2 bases in between. The CDR3 covers 12 residues. The CDR3 DNA reads as TGTGCCAGTAGTATAGGGAATCAGCCCCAGCATTTT. This gives the protein CASSIGNQPQHF.

This clone showed up just once. This chain uses TRBV7-8 with TRBJ1-5, with TRBD1 matching 8 bases. V lost 3 bases, J lost 6 bases, and 4 bases stayed unmatched. There are 14 residues in the CDR3. From germline, CDR1 is SGHVS and CDR2 FQNEAQ. CDR3 bases: TGTGCCAGCAGCTTCGACAGGGGTGGTCAGCCCCAGCATTTT. Translated: CASSFDRGGQPQHF. Complete variable domain (other parts from reference TRBV7-8 and TRBJ1-5): GAGVSQSPRYKVAKRGQDVALRCDPISGHVSLFWYQQALGQGPEFLTYFQNEAQLDKSGLPSDRFFAERPEGSVSTLKIQRTQQEDSAVYLCASSFDRGGQPQHFGDGTRLSIL.

J is TRBJ1-5 and V is TRBV6-2 or TRBV6-3; D not certain. V was clipped by 2 bases and J by 0 bases, with 14 bases between them. The CDR3 covers 17 residues. Germline CDR1 is MNHEY and CDR2 is SVGEGT. The CDR3 bases are TGTGCCAGCAGTTACAGGGCATGGGTCTATAGCAATCAGCCCCAGCATTTT. Its translation is CASSYRAWVYSNQPQHF.

This clone appeared once. The chain recombines TRBV9 with TRBJ1-6; 8 bases are a match to TRBD1. Germline V gene lookup returns CDR1 SGDLS and CDR2 YYNGEE. The CDR3 runs 16 residues. Germline trimming cut 4 bases from V and 0 bases from J; bases unmatched to any gene: 3. The CDR3, as DNA: TGTGCCAGCAGCCAAGGGACAGGCTCCTATAATTCACCCCTCCACTTT. It is translated as CASSQGTGSYNSPLHF.

The rearrangement links TRBV4-3 to TRBJ2-3, with TRBD2 matching over 11 bases. Germline CDR1 LGHNA, CDR2 YSLEER. V was pared by 0 bases and J by 7 bases, with 15 bases of the junction left unmatched. This CDR3 spans 19 amino acids. The CDR3 spells CASSQDPLAGGPKINTQYF. The CDR3 DNA reads as TGCGCCAGCAGCCAAGATCCCCTAGCGGGGGGCCCTAAGATAAATACGCAGTATTTT.

The chain carries TRBV7-9 and TRBJ1-2, with 10 bases identical to TRBD1. Germline assignment: CDR1 SEHNR and CDR2 FQNEAQ (reference sequence). The V and J ends lost 7 bases and 3 bases, in that order; junction bases with no gene match: 8. CDR3 length equals 15 residues. CDR3 in DNA: TGTGCCAGCACCAAAGGACAGGGGGGCTACTATGGCTACACCTTC. This gives the protein CASTKGQGGYYGYTF.

CDR3 region: CASSFGDRGRENYGYTF. The DNA for the CDR3 is TGCGCCAGCAGCTTCGGCGACAGGGGGCGAGAGAACTATGGCTACACCTTC. This chain uses TRBV5-1 with TRBJ1-2, with 10 bases lining up with TRBD1. The CDR3 is 17 residues long. Trimming cost V 2 bases and J 2 bases; bases outside gene matches: 9. Germline CDR1 SGHRS, CDR2 YFSETQ.

This chain links TRBV7-9 with TRBJ1-3; tentatively, D is TRBD1 (5 bases). Germline lookup yields CDR1 SEHNR and CDR2 FQNEAQ (reference sequence). The CDR3 extends over 15 amino acids. V was cut by 5 bases and J by 0 bases, with 11 bases left in between. The CDR3 loop is CASSLQVDSGNTIYF. The CDR3 bases are TGTGCCAGCAGCCTACAGGTTGACTCTGGAAACACCATATATTTT.

V gene TRBV19 combines with J gene TRBJ2-7; TRBD1 matches at 7 bases. This CDR3 has 14 amino acids. The trim removed 5 bases at V and 5 bases at J, leaving 9 bases unmatched. The germline gives CDR1 LNHDA, CDR2 SQIVND (reference sequence). Here the CDR3 reads CASSERGRLHEQYF. The CDR3 DNA reads as TGTGCCAGTAGTGAGAGGGGGCGCCTCCACGAGCAGTACTTC.

V is TRBV24-1 and J is TRBJ2-3, with a tentative D call TRBD2 (6 bases). Germline assignment: CDR1 KGHDR and CDR2 SFDVKD. The V gene lost 1 base and the J gene lost 6 bases, with 13 bases spanning the gap. CDR3 length: 15 residues. CDR3 loop: CATSDFAGPADTQYF. In DNA form, the CDR3 reads TGTGCCACCAGTGATTTTGCGGGGCCGGCGGATACGCAGTATTTT.

This chain joins TRBV11-1 and TRBJ1-1; tentatively, D is TRBD1 (6 bases). Looked up from germline, CDR1 is SGHAT and CDR2 is FQDESV (reference sequence). Between the trimmed V and J ends, which lost 3 bases and 1 base, there was a span of 12 bases. This CDR3 spans 15 amino acids. CDR3 in DNA: TGTGCCAGCAGCTTCGGACGGGGGGCGAACACTGAAGCTTTCTTT. Its translation: CASSFGRGANTEAFF.

This clone was counted a single time. The gene calls are TRBV7-2 and TRBJ2-3, with 11 bases aligning to TRBD2. Germline CDR1 reads SGHTA; CDR2 reads FQGNSA. CDR3 length: 17 amino acids. Unmatched junction bases numbered 9, after V lost 2 bases and J lost 5 bases. The CDR3 coding sequence is TGTGCCAGCAGCTTAATAGGTTCACTAGCGGGGGTAGATACGCAGTATTTT. It translates to CASSLIGSLAGVDTQYF. The full variable domain, with the rest looked up from reference TRBV7-2 and TRBJ2-3, is GAGVSQSPSNKVTEKGKDVELRCDPISGHTALYWYRQSLGQGLEFLIYFQGNSAPDKSGLPSDRFSAERTGGSVSTLTIQRTQQEDSAVYLCASSLIGSLAGVDTQYFGPGTRLTVL.

The J gene is TRBJ1-1, the V gene TRBV6-2 or TRBV6-3, with D uncertain. Trimming removed 2 bases from V and 6 bases from J, with 10 bases in between. Germline values: CDR1 MNHEY, CDR2 SVGEGT. This CDR3 has 13 amino acids. The DNA for the CDR3 is TGTGCCAGCAGTTACGGGGATATACCTGAAGCTTTCTTT. The encoded protein is CASSYGDIPEAFF.

The chain links TRBV28 to TRBJ1-4, with TRBD1 matching over 11 bases. The CDR3 is made up of 14 amino acids. V lost 6 bases to trimming and J lost 6 bases; unmatched junction nucleotides: 3. Per germline, CDR1 MDHEN and CDR2 SYDVKM. CDR3 in amino acids: CASRGQGGYEKLFF. The CDR3 coding sequence is TGTGCCAGCAGGGGACAGGGGGGTTATGAAAAACTGTTTTTT.

The chain joins TRBV2 to TRBJ2-1, with 8 nucleotides matching TRBD1. The CDR3 has 15 residues. V trimming: 5 bases; J trimming: 7 bases; junction bases outside the gene matches: 10. CDR1 and CDR2 from the germline V gene are SNHLY and FYNNEI. The CDR3 protein is CASSPRDRGGNEQFF. The DNA of the CDR3 is TGTGCCAGCAGTCCGAGAGACAGGGGCGGGAATGAGCAGTTCTTC.

V usage is TRBV13 and J usage is TRBJ2-5, with unresolved D. V lost 5 bases, J lost 5 bases, and 12 bases lay in between. CDR1 and CDR2 (germline): PRHDT, FYEKMQ (reference sequence). The CDR3 extends over 13 amino acids. This chain's CDR3 is CASSDRAVETQYF. CDR3 sequence (DNA): TGTGCCAGCAGCGATAGGGCGGTGGAGACCCAGTACTTC.

This clone has more than one count but fewer than ten. Other nucleotide sequences in the sample specify the same CDR3. The rearrangement joins TRBV29-1 to TRBJ1-2, with TRBD1 matching over 7 bases. Germline lookup yields CDR1 SQVTM and CDR2 ANQGSEA. Trimming took 4 bases from V and 4 from J; bases not matched to a gene: 3. This CDR3 has 12 residues. CDR3 DNA: TGCAGCGTTGGGGGACAGCTCTATGGCTACACCTTC. This encodes CSVGGQLYGYTF. The full variable domain, with the rest looked up from reference TRBV29-1 and TRBJ1-2, is SAVISQKPSRDICQRGTSLTIQCQVDSQVTMMFWYRQQPGQSLTLIATANQGSEATYESGFVIDKFPISRPNLTFSTLTVSNMSPEDSSIYLCSVGGQLYGYTFGSGTRLTVV.

CDR3 coding DNA: TGTGCCAGCAGCCAACAAAGACTAGCATCAGAGACCCAGTACTTC. Translation: CASSQQRLASETQYF. The J gene is TRBJ2-5, the V gene TRBV3-1 (or the pseudogene TRBV3-2), with TRBD2 matching over 7 bases. Losses at the gene ends were 2 bases for V and 4 bases for J; bases not matched to a gene: 7. Germline V CDR1 and CDR2: LGHDT, YNNKEL (reference sequence). This CDR3 has 15 residues.

The chain carries TRBV3-1 (or the pseudogene TRBV3-2) and TRBJ2-7; tentative D call: TRBD1 (5 bases). V dropped 5 bases and J dropped 5 bases, with 16 bases sitting between them. The CDR3 length is 14 residues. The germline V gene has CDR1 LGHDT and CDR2 YNNKEL (reference sequence). The CDR3 DNA sequence: TGTGCCAGCAGCGACGGGCGGAGACAGAACGAGCAGTACTTC. Encoded protein: CASSDGRRQNEQYF.

V and J are TRBV7-8 and TRBJ1-1; D perhaps matches TRBD1 (6 bases). There are 16 residues in the CDR3. The V gene's germline CDR1 is SGHVS and CDR2 FQNEAQ. Trimming removed 1 base from V and 0 bases from J, with 12 bases in between. The CDR3 region is CASSLGTVDMNTEAFF. The CDR3, as DNA: TGTGCCAGCAGCTTAGGGACAGTTGATATGAACACTGAAGCTTTCTTT.

This clone was detected a few times. The rearrangement joins TRBV6-1 to TRBJ2-3; 11 positions match TRBD2. CDR3 length: 16 amino acids. The J segment lost 3 bases and the V segment lost 4 bases, leaving 6 bases of the junction unmatched. Germline CDR1 and CDR2: MNHNS and SASEGT. DNA for the CDR3: TGTGCCAGCAGTGGGAGTAGCGGGGGGGCGACAGATACGCAGTATTTT. Translating gives CASSGSSGGATDTQYF.

The rearrangement uses TRBV6-5 and TRBJ1-2; D not resolved. V was clipped by 4 bases and J by 1 base, with 13 bases between them. The CDR3 covers 15 residues. Germline CDR1 and CDR2: MNHEY and SVGAGI. The CDR3 nucleotides read TGTGCCAGCAGTTCGAGACGAGACTATAACTATGGCTACACCTTC. Its translation is CASSSRRDYNYGYTF.

V and J are TRBV5-1 and TRBJ1-1; D uncertain. This CDR3 has 14 amino acids. Trimming cost V 4 bases and J 3 bases, with 13 bases left between them. The germline CDR1 and CDR2 sequences are SGHRS and YFSETQ. CDR3 coding DNA: TGCGCCAGCAGCGCCCAGGATAGAGACACTGAAGCTTTCTTT. Its translation: CASSAQDRDTEAFF.

This clone was counted between two and nine times. The chain carries TRBV19 and TRBJ1-2; TRBD1 aligns across 7 bases. CDR1 and CDR2 (germline): LNHDA, SQIVND (reference sequence). With V trimmed by 7 bases and J by 5 bases, 13 bases remained unmatched. The CDR3 loop spans 15 amino acids. CDR3 in DNA: TGTGCCAGTACCCCGACAGGGCCCTCGTTGTATGGCTACACCTTC. Its protein product is CASTPTGPSLYGYTF.

The rearrangement uses TRBV7-2 and TRBJ1-1; D not certain. Trimming took off 5 bases at V and 6 bases at J, with 16 bases between the two ends. Per germline, CDR1 SGHTA and CDR2 FQGNSA. The CDR3 covers 14 residues. The chain's CDR3 is CASSLLIEHAEAFF. CDR3 nucleotide sequence: TGTGCCAGCAGCCTCCTCATCGAACATGCTGAAGCTTTCTTT. Looking up the rest from reference TRBV7-2 and TRBJ1-1 gives the full variable domain: GAGVSQSPSNKVTEKGKDVELRCDPISGHTALYWYRQSLGQGLEFLIYFQGNSAPDKSGLPSDRFSAERTGGSVSTLTIQRTQQEDSAVYLCASSLLIEHAEAFFGQGTRLTVV.

The genes are TRBV30 and TRBJ1-2; TRBD1 is a possible D gene (6 bases). The V and J ends lost 3 bases and 3 bases respectively, with 11 bases between them. Per germline, CDR1 GTSNPN and CDR2 SVGIG (reference sequence). The CDR3 is made up of 13 amino acids. The CDR3 sequence is CAWSLAGDYGYTF. CDR3 nucleotides: TGTGCCTGGAGCCTAGCAGGGGACTATGGCTACACCTTC.

This chain connects TRBV18 to TRBJ2-1, with D possibly matching TRBD1 (5 bases). This CDR3 region has 12 residues. The ends were cut back, 8 bases at V and 2 bases at J, with 7 bases in the middle. The germline V gene has CDR1 KGHSH and CDR2 LQKENI. The CDR3 DNA follows: TGTGCCAGCGGGGCCGCCTACAATGAGCAGTTCTTC. Translated: CASGAAYNEQFF.

The rearrangement joins TRBV7-9 to TRBJ2-2; D might be TRBD1 or TRBD2, each matching 5 bases. Trimming pared 3 bases from V and 1 base from J, leaving 15 bases between. CDR3 length: 17 residues. Germline values: CDR1 SEHNR, CDR2 FQNEAQ (reference sequence). The CDR3 spells CASSLGSGRQNTGELFF. The CDR3 DNA is TGTGCCAGCAGCTTGGGATCGGGACGCCAGAACACCGGGGAGCTGTTTTTT.

The rearrangement links TRBV4-3 to TRBJ2-1; 8 positions agree with TRBD2. V shed 0 bases and J 4 bases; nucleotides not matched to a gene: 11. CDR3 length: 18 amino acids. Germline CDR1 reads LGHNA; CDR2 reads YSLEER. The CDR3: CASSQDVLVAGTYNEQFF. The CDR3 region has the DNA TGCGCCAGCAGCCAAGATGTCCTGGTAGCGGGGACTTACAATGAGCAGTTCTTC.

V gene TRBV28 combines with J gene TRBJ2-5; the D gene is possibly TRBD2 (5 bases). Germline V gene data show CDR1 as MDHEN and CDR2 as SYDVKM. V was pared by 8 bases and J by 4 bases, with 17 bases between. This CDR3 spans 14 amino acids. The CDR3 DNA reads TGTGCCAGCCGTACCCGGGGAAAGGGAGAGACCCAGTACTTC. It codes for CASRTRGKGETQYF.